This T cell receptor beta chain was found in a study of shared clonotypes between healthy human individuals. Turning to the study itself: Three plates each covered CD4 naive and memory; CD8 naive two, CD8 memory one.

The deep-level immunoSEQ assay was used. Original handling: ImmunoSEQ sequences covered only the junction and lacked quality scores; filtering therefore differed. Sequenced by immunoSEQ multiplex PCR; TCRdb stores in-frame clones only, minus some. The DNA was the basis for D and trimming; V, J and clone size are from that table. Of around 2.5 million clones listed, 93% were seen once; the top ten hold around 0.37%. Study results and limitations: The study drew on few donors, limiting represented genetic and exposure-history diversity.

The CDR3 sequence is 13 residues long. Germline V gene lookup returns CDR1 GTSNPN and CDR2 SVGIG (reference sequence). V dropped 3 bases and J dropped 5; count of bases not matched to a gene: 2. As regards this clone: Its matching antigen is unknown.

This receptor was identified in a man between 18 and 35 years old in good health. Some clones in this sample may be carry-over from other donors' samples. The material sequenced was naive CD4+ T cells from PBMCs. Sample subset: CD45RA+ positively selected. This sequence joins TRBV30 and TRBJ2-2; the match to TRBD1 covers 8 bases. This CDR3 is CAWRQGATGELFF. CDR3 in DNA: TGTGCCTGGAGGCAGGGGGCGACCGGGGAGCTGTTTTTT.